Below, one T cell receptor beta chain is given with its context. Its specificity is not known. This sample is drawn from a study of spatial heterogeneity in lung cancer. General study findings and limits: The study found ubiquitous expanded tumor TCRs in blood more at resection than follow-up.

V was trimmed by 2 bases and J by 2 bases, leaving 13 bases between them. Germline CDR1 and CDR2: SGHKS and YYEKEE (reference sequence). The CDR3 spans 15 residues. Time point of the sample: blood at routine non-recurrence follow-up after resection. Whole RNA came from tumor, nontumor lung or frozen PBMC and was sequenced without being sorted. A distinct unique molecular identifier was carried by each TCR cDNA molecule. TCRdb re-analysed the 5' RACE reads in MiXCR, keeping a single row per CDR3 protein. The profile shows around 110,000 distinct CDR3 sequences, 12% of them singletons. V and J are TRBV5-5 and TRBJ2-5, with D maybe TRBD1 (6 bases). The starting material was PBMCs, obtained at follow-up. The origin of this receptor is a male donor with early-stage non-small cell lung cancer. CDR3 DNA: TGTGCCAGCAGCTTACCCCAGGGGTTTCAAGAGACCCAGTACTTC. Its translation: CASSLPQGFQETQYF. The full variable domain, completed using reference TRBV5-5 and TRBJ2-5, is DAGVTQSPTHLIKTRGQQVTLRCSPISGHKSVSWYQQVLGQGPQFIFQYYEKEERGRGNFPDRFSARQFPNYSSELNVNALLLGDSALYLCASSLPQGFQETQYFGPGTRLLVL.